Here is one TCR beta chain with its context. The record originates from a study of shared T cell receptors in the human thymus. The assay was immunoSEQ multiplex PCR, and TCRdb's table has in-frame clones only and misses some. The repertoire holds approximately 580,000 clones, with around 78% as singletons. V was shortened by 6 bases and J by 0 bases, with 19 bases between the two germline ends. Germline-derived CDR1 and CDR2 are SEHNR and FQNEAQ (reference sequence). The CDR3 has 17 residues. The data also belong to a second study, concerning human thymus T cells.

The sample comprised thymocytes. The genes are TRBV7-9 and TRBJ2-3; D remains ambiguous. The origin of this receptor is a boy younger than two with a congenital heart defect. The CDR3 nucleotides read TGTGCCAGCAGTCCAGGCACGAGTATTAGTAGCACAGATACGCAGTATTTT. Translating gives CASSPGTSISSTDTQYF.